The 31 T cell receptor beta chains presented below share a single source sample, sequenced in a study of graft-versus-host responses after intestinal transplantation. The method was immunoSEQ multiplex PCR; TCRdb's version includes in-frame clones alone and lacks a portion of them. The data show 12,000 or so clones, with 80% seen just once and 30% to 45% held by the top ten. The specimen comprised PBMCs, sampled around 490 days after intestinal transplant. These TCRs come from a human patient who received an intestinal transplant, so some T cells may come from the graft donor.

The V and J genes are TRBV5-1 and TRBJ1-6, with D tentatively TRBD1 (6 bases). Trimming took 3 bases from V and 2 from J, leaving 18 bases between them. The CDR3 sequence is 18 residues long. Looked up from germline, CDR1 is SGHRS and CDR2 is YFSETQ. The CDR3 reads CASSYGYGQPTYNSPLHF. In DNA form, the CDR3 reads TGCGCCAGCAGCTACGGATATGGACAGCCTACCTATAATTCACCCCTCCACTTT.

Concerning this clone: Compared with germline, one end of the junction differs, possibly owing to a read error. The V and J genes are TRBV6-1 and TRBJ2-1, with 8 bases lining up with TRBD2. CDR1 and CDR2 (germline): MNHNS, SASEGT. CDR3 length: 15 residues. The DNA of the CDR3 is TGTGCCACCAGTCCCGCCGGGGGGGCCTACAATGAGCAGTTCTTC. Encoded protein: CATSPAGGAYNEQFF.

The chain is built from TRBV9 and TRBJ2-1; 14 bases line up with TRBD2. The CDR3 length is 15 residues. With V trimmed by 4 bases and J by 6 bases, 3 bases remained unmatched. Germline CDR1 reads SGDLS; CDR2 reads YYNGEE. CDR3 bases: TGTGCCAGCAGCTTAGGGACTAGCGGGAGCAATGAGCAGTTCTTC. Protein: CASSLGTSGSNEQFF.

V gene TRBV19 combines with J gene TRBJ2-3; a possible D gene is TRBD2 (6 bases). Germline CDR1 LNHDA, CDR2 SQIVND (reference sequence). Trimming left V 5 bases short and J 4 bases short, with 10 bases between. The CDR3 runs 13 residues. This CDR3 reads CASSPGGADTQYF. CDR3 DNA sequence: TGTGCCAGTAGTCCCGGGGGAGCAGATACGCAGTATTTT.

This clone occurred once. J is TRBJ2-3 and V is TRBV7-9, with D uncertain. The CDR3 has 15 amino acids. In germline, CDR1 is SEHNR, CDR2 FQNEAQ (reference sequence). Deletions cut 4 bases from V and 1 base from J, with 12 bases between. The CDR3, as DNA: TGTGCCAGCAGCTGGCTCGGGCAGGGCACAGATACGCAGTATTTT. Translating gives CASSWLGQGTDTQYF.

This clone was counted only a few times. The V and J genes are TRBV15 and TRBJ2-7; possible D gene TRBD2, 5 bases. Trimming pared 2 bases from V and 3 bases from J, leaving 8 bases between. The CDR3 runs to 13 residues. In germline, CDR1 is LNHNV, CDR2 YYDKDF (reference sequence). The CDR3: CATSRYRDYEQYF. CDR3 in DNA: TGTGCCACCAGCAGATACCGGGACTACGAGCAGTACTTC.

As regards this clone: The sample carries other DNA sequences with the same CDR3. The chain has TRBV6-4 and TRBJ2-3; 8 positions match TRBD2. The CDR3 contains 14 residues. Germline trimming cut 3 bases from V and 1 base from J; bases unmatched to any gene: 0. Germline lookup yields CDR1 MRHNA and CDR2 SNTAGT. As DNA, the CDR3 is TGTGCCAGCAGTGAAGCGGGGGGCACAGATACGCAGTATTTT. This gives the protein CASSEAGGTDTQYF.

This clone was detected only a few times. CDR3 sequence reads: CATGGGRHNEQFF. CDR3 sequence (DNA): TGTGCCACGGGCGGGGGACGTCACAATGAGCAGTTCTTC. The V gene is TRBV5-4, the J gene TRBJ2-1, with 7 bases fitting TRBD2. CDR3 length: 13 amino acids. Germline V CDR1 and CDR2: SGHNT, YYREEE (reference sequence). The V segment lost 9 bases and the J segment 5 bases; nucleotides outside the gene matches: 8.

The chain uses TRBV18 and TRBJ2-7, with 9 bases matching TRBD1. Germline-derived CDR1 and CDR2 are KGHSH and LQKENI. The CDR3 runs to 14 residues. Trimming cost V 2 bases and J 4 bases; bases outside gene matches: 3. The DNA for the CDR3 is TGTGCCAGCTCACCATCACAGGGGGCTTACGAGCAGTACTTC. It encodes CASSPSQGAYEQYF.

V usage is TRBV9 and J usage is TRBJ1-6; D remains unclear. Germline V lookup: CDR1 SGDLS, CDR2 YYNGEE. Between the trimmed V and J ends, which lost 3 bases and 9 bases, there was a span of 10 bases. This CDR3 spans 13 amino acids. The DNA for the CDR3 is TGTGCCAGCAGCGAGGGTGGCGGTTCACCCCTCCACTTT. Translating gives CASSEGGGSPLHF. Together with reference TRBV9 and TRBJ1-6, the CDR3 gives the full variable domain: DSGVTQTPKHLITATGQRVTLRCSPRSGDLSVYWYQQSLDQGLQFLIQYYNGEERAKGNILERFSAQQFPDLHSELNLSSLELGDSALYFCASSEGGGSPLHFGNGTRLTVT.

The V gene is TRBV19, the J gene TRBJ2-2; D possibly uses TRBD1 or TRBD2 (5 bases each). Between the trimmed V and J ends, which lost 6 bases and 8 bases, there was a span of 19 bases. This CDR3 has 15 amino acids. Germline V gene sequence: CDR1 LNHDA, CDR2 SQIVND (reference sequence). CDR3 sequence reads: CASSTKVGERGELFF. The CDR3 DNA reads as TGTGCCAGTAGCACCAAAGTAGGGGAGAGGGGGGAGCTGTTTTTT.

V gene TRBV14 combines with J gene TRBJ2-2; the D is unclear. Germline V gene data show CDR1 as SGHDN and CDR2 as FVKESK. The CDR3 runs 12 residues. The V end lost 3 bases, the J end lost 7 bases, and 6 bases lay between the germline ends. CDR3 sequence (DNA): TGTGCCAGCAGCCACTCGATCGGGGAGCTGTTTTTT. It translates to CASSHSIGELFF. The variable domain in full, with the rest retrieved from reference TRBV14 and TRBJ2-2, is EAGVTQFPSHSVIEKGQTVTLRCDPISGHDNLYWYRRVMGKEIKFLLHFVKESKQDESGMPNNRFLAERTGGTYSTLKVQPAELEDSGVYFCASSHSIGELFFGEGSRLTVL.

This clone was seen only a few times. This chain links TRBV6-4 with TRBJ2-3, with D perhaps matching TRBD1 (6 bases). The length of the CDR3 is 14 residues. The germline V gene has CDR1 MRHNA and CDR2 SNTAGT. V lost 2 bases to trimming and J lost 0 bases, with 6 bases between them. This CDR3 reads CASSDRGSTDTQYF. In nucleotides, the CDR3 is TGTGCCAGCAGTGACAGGGGGAGCACAGATACGCAGTATTTT.

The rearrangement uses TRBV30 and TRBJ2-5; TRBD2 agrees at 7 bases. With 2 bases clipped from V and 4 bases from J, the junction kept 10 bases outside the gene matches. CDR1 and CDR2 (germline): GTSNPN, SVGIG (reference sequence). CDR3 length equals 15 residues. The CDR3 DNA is TGTGCCTGGAGTCCTCCGGGCAGGGAGGGAGAGACCCAGTACTTC. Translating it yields CAWSPPGREGETQYF. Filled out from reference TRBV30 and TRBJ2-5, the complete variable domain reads SQTIHQWPATLVQPVGSPLSLECTVEGTSNPNLYWYRQAAGRGLQLLFYSVGIGQISSEVPQNLSASRPQDRQFILSSKKLLLSDSGFYLCAWSPPGREGETQYFGPGTRLLVL.

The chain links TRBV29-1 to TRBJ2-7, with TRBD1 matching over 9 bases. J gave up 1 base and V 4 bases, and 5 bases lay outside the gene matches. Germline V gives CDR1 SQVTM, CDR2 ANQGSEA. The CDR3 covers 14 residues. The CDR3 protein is CSVGRQGGSYEQYF. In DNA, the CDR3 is TGCAGCGTTGGGCGACAGGGGGGTTCCTACGAGCAGTACTTC.

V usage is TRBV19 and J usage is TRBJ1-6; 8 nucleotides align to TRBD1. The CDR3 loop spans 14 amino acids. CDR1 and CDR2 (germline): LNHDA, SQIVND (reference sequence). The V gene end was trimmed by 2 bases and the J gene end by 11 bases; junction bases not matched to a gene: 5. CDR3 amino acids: CASSIQGAVPPLHF. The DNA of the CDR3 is TGTGCCAGTAGTATACAGGGGGCTGTTCCACCCCTCCACTTT.

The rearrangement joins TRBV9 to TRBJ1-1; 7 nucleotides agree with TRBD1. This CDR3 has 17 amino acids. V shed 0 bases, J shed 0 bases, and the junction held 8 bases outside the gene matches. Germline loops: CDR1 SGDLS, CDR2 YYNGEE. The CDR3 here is CASSVGRGTVVNTEAFF. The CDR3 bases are TGTGCCAGCAGCGTAGGCAGGGGGACGGTGGTGAACACTGAAGCTTTCTTT.

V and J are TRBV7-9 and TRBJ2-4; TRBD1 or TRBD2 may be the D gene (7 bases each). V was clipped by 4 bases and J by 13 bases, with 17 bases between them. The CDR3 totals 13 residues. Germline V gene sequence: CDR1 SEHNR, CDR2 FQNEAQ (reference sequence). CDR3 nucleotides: TGTGCCAGCAGCTCTGCTGGGGGGGACAGACAGTACTTC. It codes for CASSSAGGDRQYF.

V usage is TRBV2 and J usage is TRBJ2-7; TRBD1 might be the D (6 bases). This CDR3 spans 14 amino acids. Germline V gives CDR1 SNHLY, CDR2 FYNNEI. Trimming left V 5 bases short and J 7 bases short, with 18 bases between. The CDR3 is CASSFTGDMGEQYF. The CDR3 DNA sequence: TGTGCCAGCAGTTTTACCGGGGACATGGGAGAGCAGTACTTC. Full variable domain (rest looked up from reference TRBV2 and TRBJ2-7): EPEVTQTPSHQVTQMGQEVILRCVPISNHLYFYWYRQILGQKVEFLVSFYNNEISEKSEIFDDQFSVERPDGSNFTLKIRSTKLEDSAMYFCASSFTGDMGEQYFGPGTRLTVT.

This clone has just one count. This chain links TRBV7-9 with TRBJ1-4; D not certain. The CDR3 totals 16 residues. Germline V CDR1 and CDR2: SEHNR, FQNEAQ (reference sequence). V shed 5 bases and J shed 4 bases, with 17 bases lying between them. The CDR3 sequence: CASSPHGRSLNEKLFF. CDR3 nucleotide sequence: TGTGCCAGCAGCCCGCATGGACGGAGCCTTAATGAAAAACTGTTTTTT.

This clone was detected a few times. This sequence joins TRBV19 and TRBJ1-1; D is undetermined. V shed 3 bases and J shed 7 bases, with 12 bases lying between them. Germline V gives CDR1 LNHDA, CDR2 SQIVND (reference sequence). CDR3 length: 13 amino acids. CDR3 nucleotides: TGTGCCAGTAGTATCCGCAGTAGCATTGAAGCTTTCTTT. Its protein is CASSIRSSIEAFF. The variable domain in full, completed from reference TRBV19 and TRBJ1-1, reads DGGITQSPKYLFRKEGQNVTLSCEQNLNHDAMYWYRQDPGQGLRLIYYSQIVNDFQKGDIAEGYSVSREKKESFPLTVTSAQKNPTAFYLCASSIRSSIEAFFGQGTRLTVV.

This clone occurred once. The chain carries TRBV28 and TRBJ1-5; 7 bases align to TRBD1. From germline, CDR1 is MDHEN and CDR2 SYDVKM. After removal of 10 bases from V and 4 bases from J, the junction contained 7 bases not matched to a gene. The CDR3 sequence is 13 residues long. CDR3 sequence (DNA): TGTGCCATCAGGACAGGCCCGAATCAGCCCCAGCATTTT. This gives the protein CAIRTGPNQPQHF. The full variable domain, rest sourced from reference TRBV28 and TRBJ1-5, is DVKVTQSSRYLVKRTGEKVFLECVQDMDHENMFWYRQDPGLGLRLIYFSYDVKMKEKGDIPEGYSVSREKKERFSLILESASTNQTSMYLCAIRTGPNQPQHFGDGTRLSIL.

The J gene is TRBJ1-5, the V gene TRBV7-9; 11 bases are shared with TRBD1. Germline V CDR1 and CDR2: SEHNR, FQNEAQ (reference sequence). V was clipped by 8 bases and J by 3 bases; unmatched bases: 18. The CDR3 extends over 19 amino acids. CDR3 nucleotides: TGTGCCAGCTCCGGGTTGGACAGGGGGCAGTGGAAGGACAATCAGCCCCAGCATTTT. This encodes CASSGLDRGQWKDNQPQHF.

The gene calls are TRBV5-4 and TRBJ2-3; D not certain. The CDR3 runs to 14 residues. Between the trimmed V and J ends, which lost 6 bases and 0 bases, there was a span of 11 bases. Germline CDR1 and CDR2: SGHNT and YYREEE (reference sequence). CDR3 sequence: CASTPSTSTDTQYF. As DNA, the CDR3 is TGTGCCAGCACCCCTAGTACGAGCACAGATACGCAGTATTTT.

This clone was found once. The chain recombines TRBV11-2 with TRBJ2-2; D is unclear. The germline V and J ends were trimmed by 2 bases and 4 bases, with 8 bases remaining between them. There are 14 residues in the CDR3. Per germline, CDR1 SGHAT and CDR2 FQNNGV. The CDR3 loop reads CASSLYEATGELFF. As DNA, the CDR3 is TGTGCCAGCAGCTTATATGAGGCCACCGGGGAGCTGTTTTTT.

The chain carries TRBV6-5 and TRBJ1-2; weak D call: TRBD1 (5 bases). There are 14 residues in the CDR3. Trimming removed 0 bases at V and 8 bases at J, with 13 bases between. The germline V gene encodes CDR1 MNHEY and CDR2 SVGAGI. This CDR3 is CASSYSSSGVGYTF. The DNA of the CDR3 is TGTGCCAGCAGTTACTCGAGTTCGGGGGTCGGCTACACCTTC.

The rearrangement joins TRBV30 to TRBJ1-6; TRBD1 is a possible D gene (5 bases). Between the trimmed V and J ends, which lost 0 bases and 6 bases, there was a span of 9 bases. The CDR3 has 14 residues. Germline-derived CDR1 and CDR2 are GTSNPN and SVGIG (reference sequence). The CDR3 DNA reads TGTGCCTGGAGTGTATGGGGACGTAATTCACCCCTCCACTTT. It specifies CAWSVWGRNSPLHF. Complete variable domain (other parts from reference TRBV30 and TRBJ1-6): SQTIHQWPATLVQPVGSPLSLECTVEGTSNPNLYWYRQAAGRGLQLLFYSVGIGQISSEVPQNLSASRPQDRQFILSSKKLLLSDSGFYLCAWSVWGRNSPLHFGNGTRLTVT.

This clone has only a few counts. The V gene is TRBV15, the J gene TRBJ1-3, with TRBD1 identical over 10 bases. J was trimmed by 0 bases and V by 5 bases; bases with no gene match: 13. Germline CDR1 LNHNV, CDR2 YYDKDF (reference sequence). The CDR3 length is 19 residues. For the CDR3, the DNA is TGTGCCACCAGCTCCCGGGACAGGGGCACGATCTACTCTGGAAACACCATATATTTT. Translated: CATSSRDRGTIYSGNTIYF.

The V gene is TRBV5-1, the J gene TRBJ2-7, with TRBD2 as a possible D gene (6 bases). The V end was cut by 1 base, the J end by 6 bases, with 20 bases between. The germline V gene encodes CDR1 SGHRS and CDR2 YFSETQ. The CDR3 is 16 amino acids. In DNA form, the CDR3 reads TGCGCCAGCAGCTTGCAGGCGGGGTCTCGTTACGGCGAGCAGTACTTC. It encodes CASSLQAGSRYGEQYF.

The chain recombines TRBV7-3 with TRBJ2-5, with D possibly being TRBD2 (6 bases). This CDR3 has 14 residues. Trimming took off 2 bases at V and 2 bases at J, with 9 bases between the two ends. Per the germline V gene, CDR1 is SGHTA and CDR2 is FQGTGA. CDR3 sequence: CASSLAGKQETQYF. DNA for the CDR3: TGTGCCAGCAGCTTAGCGGGAAAACAAGAGACCCAGTACTTC.

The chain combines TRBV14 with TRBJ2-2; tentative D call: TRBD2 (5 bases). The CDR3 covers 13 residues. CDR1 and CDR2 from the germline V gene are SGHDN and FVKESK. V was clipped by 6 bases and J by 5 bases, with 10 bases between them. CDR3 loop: CASSLSGTGELFF. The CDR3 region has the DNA TGTGCCAGCAGTCTATCGGGAACCGGGGAGCTGTTTTTT.